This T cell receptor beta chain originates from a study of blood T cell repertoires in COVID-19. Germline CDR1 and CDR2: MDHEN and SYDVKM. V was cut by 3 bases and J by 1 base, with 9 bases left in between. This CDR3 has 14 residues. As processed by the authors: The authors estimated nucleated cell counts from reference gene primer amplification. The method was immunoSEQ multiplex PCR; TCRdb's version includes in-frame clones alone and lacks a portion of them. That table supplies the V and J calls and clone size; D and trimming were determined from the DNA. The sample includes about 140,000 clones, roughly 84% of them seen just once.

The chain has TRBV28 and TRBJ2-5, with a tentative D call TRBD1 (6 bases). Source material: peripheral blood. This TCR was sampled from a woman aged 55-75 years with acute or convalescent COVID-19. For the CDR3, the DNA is TGTGCCAGCAGTTTTGGGGGCGCCCAAGAGACCCAGTACTTC. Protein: CASSFGGAQETQYF.